A single sample is the source of the 24 T cell receptor beta chains below, sequenced in a study of blood T cell repertoires in COVID-19. Sequencing was performed with immunoSEQ multiplex PCR; in TCRdb, only in-frame clones are kept and a portion is missing. The data show hundreds of thousands of clones, 81% seen once. What was sequenced was peripheral blood. The receptors were sampled from a woman of 80 years or more with COVID-19, enrolled during active disease.

J is TRBJ1-5 and V is TRBV6-2 or TRBV6-3, with 7 bases that match TRBD1. The CDR3 contains 14 residues. Germline CDR1 is MNHEY and CDR2 is SVGEGT. The V segment lost 4 bases and the J segment 4 bases; nucleotides outside the gene matches: 4. The CDR3 nucleotides are TGTGCCAGCAGTTTGGGACAGCTAAATCAGCCCCAGCATTTT. It encodes CASSLGQLNQPQHF.

The chain links TRBV6-2 or TRBV6-3 to TRBJ1-3; D is ambiguous. CDR1 is MNHEY, CDR2 SVGEGT, per germline. This CDR3 has 19 amino acids. Trimming shortened V by 2 bases and J by 0 bases, and 20 bases separated the two germline ends. This CDR3 reads CASSYTPGRLDFSGNTIYF. CDR3 DNA sequence: TGTGCCAGCAGTTACACCCCTGGGAGGCTCGATTTCTCTGGAAACACCATATATTTT.

The chain is built from TRBV7-2 and TRBJ2-2; D might be TRBD2 (5 bases). The V end lost 8 bases, the J end lost 4 bases, and 11 bases lay between the germline ends. Germline lookup yields CDR1 SGHTA and CDR2 FQGNSA. The CDR3 loop spans 13 amino acids. CDR3 nucleotide sequence: TGTGCCAGCCTCTGGACTTCCACCGGGGAGCTGTTTTTT. It is translated as CASLWTSTGELFF.

This sequence joins TRBV2 and TRBJ1-2; D perhaps matches TRBD1 (5 bases). Trimming stripped 7 bases from V and 4 bases from J, with 16 bases between. From germline, CDR1 is SNHLY and CDR2 FYNNEI. CDR3 length: 14 amino acids. The CDR3 spells CASNPWGGSYGYTF. The DNA of the CDR3 is TGTGCCAGCAACCCCTGGGGCGGGAGCTATGGCTACACCTTC.

This sequence joins TRBV10-2 and TRBJ1-2; D perhaps matches TRBD1 (5 bases). The CDR3 has 14 residues. Between the trimmed V and J ends, which lost 7 bases and 1 base, there was a span of 13 bases. Germline V gives CDR1 WSHSY, CDR2 SAAADI. This chain's CDR3 is CASTPSDINYGYTF. In DNA form, the CDR3 reads TGCGCCAGCACCCCGTCGGACATTAACTATGGCTACACCTTC.

CDR3 in amino acids: CASSPIRSTYEQYF. CDR3 DNA sequence: TGTGCCAGCAGCCCGATCAGGTCCACCTACGAGCAGTACTTC. The V gene is TRBV6-5, the J gene TRBJ2-7; D not resolved. The CDR3 totals 14 residues. The germline V and J ends were trimmed by 6 bases and 2 bases, with 14 bases remaining between them. The germline gives CDR1 MNHEY, CDR2 SVGAGI.

The genes are TRBV2 and TRBJ2-7; TRBD2 matches at 7 bases. Trimming took 5 bases from V and 0 from J; bases not matched to a gene: 13. Germline values: CDR1 SNHLY, CDR2 FYNNEI. The CDR3 sequence is 17 residues long. In DNA, the CDR3 is TGTGCCAGCAGTCCGACTCGGGGAGCGGGACGCTCCTACGAGCAGTACTTC. Its protein is CASSPTRGAGRSYEQYF.

As concerns this clone: Additional DNA sequences in this sample encode the identical CDR3. The rearrangement uses TRBV20-1 and TRBJ2-3, with unresolved D. V was cut by 1 base and J by 5 bases, with 4 bases left in between. This CDR3 spans 11 amino acids. Germline CDR1 is DFQATT and CDR2 is SNEGSKA (reference sequence). CDR3 residues: CSARAGDTQYF. Here the CDR3 DNA reads TGCAGTGCTAGAGCGGGAGATACGCAGTATTTT.

The V gene is TRBV11-3, the J gene TRBJ2-3, with 12 bases identical to TRBD2. The CDR3 covers 15 residues. Trimming took 2 bases from V and 8 from J; bases not matched to a gene: 5. Per germline, CDR1 SGHNT and CDR2 YENEEA. In DNA form, the CDR3 reads TGTGCCAGCAGCTTATCCTCTAGCGGGAGGGTTACGCAGTATTTT. This translates into CASSLSSSGRVTQYF.

The chain is built from TRBV3-1 (or the pseudogene TRBV3-2) and TRBJ2-6; 7 bases match TRBD1. The CDR3 spans 15 residues. V lost 7 bases and J lost 2; bases outside the gene matches: 5. The germline V gene has CDR1 LGHDT and CDR2 YNNKEL (reference sequence). The CDR3 loop reads CASKKGTAGANVLTF. DNA for the CDR3: TGTGCCAGCAAAAAAGGGACAGCTGGGGCCAACGTCCTGACTTTC.

The chain links TRBV6-5 to TRBJ2-3, with D possibly matching TRBD2 (6 bases). The CDR3 consists of 15 residues. Germline lookup yields CDR1 MNHEY and CDR2 SVGAGI. The V end lost 0 bases, the J end lost 8 bases, and 15 bases lay between the germline ends. The CDR3, as DNA: TGTGCCAGCAGTTACTCTCGCGGGAATCATGGTACGCAGTATTTT. Residues: CASSYSRGNHGTQYF.

CDR3 loop: CASSFAGLLNTEAFF. The CDR3, as DNA: TGTGCCAGCAGCTTCGCAGGGTTGTTGAACACTGAAGCTTTCTTT. V usage is TRBV5-6 and J usage is TRBJ1-1; possibly TRBD1 for D (5 bases). The CDR3 loop spans 15 amino acids. In germline, CDR1 is SGHDT, CDR2 YYEEEE. V was pared by 2 bases and J by 0 bases, with 11 bases between.

This clone was observed once. The chain joins TRBV20-1 to TRBJ1-1, with D unresolved. Germline CDR1 and CDR2: DFQATT and SNEGSKA (reference sequence). This CDR3 spans 11 amino acids. V was cut by 8 bases and J by 1 base, with 8 bases left in between. CDR3 bases: TGCAGTTGGAGAGGGAACACTGAAGCTTTCTTT. Its translation is CSWRGNTEAFF.

The chain carries TRBV4-2 and TRBJ2-1, with 11 bases aligning to TRBD2. The germline V gene encodes CDR1 LGHNA and CDR2 YNFKEQ. V dropped 4 bases and J dropped 7; count of bases not matched to a gene: 9. This CDR3 contains 16 residues. The CDR3 sequence is CASSLSTSGTQNEQFF. The CDR3 region has the DNA TGTGCCAGCAGCCTATCGACTAGCGGGACTCAAAATGAGCAGTTCTTC.

The chain employs TRBV3-1 (or the pseudogene TRBV3-2) and TRBJ1-3; unclear D gene. The CDR3 spans 14 residues. Germline CDR1 reads LGHDT; CDR2 reads YNNKEL (reference sequence). The ends were cut back, 4 bases at V and 0 bases at J, with 7 bases in the middle. As DNA, the CDR3 is TGTGCCAGCAGCCGTACAGACTCTGGAAACACCATATATTTT. Amino acids: CASSRTDSGNTIYF.

V gene TRBV5-1 combines with J gene TRBJ2-1; 8 bases agree with TRBD1. Germline CDR1 is SGHRS and CDR2 is YFSETQ. The V and J ends lost 6 bases and 7 bases, in that order; junction bases with no gene match: 15. The CDR3 covers 16 residues. CDR3 sequence reads: CASTFVGQGRANEQFF. For the CDR3, the DNA is TGCGCCAGCACCTTTGTCGGACAGGGTAGGGCAAATGAGCAGTTCTTC.

V is TRBV2 and J is TRBJ2-3, with D possibly matching TRBD1 (6 bases). CDR1 and CDR2 (germline): SNHLY, FYNNEI. Trimming took 5 bases from V and 3 from J, leaving 15 bases between them. The CDR3 is 15 residues long. The CDR3 bases are TGTGCCAGCAGTCCCCAAGGGGGTAGAACAGATACGCAGTATTTT. Translated, it gives CASSPQGGRTDTQYF.

The table lists this clone with a few counts. The chain carries TRBV28 and TRBJ2-2, with TRBD2 identical over 10 bases. The CDR3 contains 16 residues. The ends lost 7 bases at V and 2 bases at J; junction bases unmatched: 7. CDR1 MDHEN and CDR2 SYDVKM come from the germline V gene. The CDR3 bases are TGTGCCAGCAACCTTAGCGGGAGGCTTAACACCGGGGAGCTGTTTTTT. The encoded protein is CASNLSGRLNTGELFF. The whole variable domain, remainder taken from reference TRBV28 and TRBJ2-2, is DVKVTQSSRYLVKRTGEKVFLECVQDMDHENMFWYRQDPGLGLRLIYFSYDVKMKEKGDIPEGYSVSREKKERFSLILESASTNQTSMYLCASNLSGRLNTGELFFGEGSRLTVL.

The J gene is TRBJ2-2, the V gene TRBV5-1, with D perhaps TRBD2 (5 bases). The V end was cut by 0 bases, the J end by 6 bases, with 15 bases between. The CDR3 length is 16 residues. Germline CDR1 SGHRS, CDR2 YFSETQ. In nucleotides, the CDR3 is TGCGCCAGCAGCTTGGAGGTCGGGATTAAAGCCGGGGAGCTGTTTTTT. Its translation is CASSLEVGIKAGELFF.

The rearrangement joins TRBV9 to TRBJ1-6, with D uncertain. Trimming cost V 0 bases and J 8 bases, with 18 bases left between them. The germline CDR1 and CDR2 sequences are SGDLS and YYNGEE. This CDR3 is 17 amino acids long. The DNA for the CDR3 is TGTGCCAGCAGCGTAGGCCCGGGAAACACCGCTGATTCACCCCTCCACTTT. The encoded protein is CASSVGPGNTADSPLHF. The whole variable domain, filled in from reference TRBV9 and TRBJ1-6, reads DSGVTQTPKHLITATGQRVTLRCSPRSGDLSVYWYQQSLDQGLQFLIQYYNGEERAKGNILERFSAQQFPDLHSELNLSSLELGDSALYFCASSVGPGNTADSPLHFGNGTRLTVT.

The V and J genes are TRBV9 and TRBJ1-2, with a tentative D call TRBD1 (6 bases). The CDR3 consists of 13 residues. V dropped 4 bases and J dropped 6 bases, with 13 bases sitting between them. Germline assignment: CDR1 SGDLS and CDR2 YYNGEE. CDR3 loop: CASSRQGWDGYTF. The CDR3 DNA reads as TGTGCCAGCAGCCGCCAGGGGTGGGATGGCTACACCTTC.

The chain recombines TRBV15 with TRBJ1-5, with D tentatively TRBD1 (5 bases). Germline V CDR1 and CDR2: LNHNV, YYDKDF (reference sequence). Trimming took off 5 bases at V and 0 bases at J, with 17 bases between the two ends. The CDR3 is 17 residues long. The CDR3 sequence is CATSRWGGTVSNQPQHF. In nucleotides, the CDR3 is TGTGCCACCAGCCGGTGGGGCGGGACGGTTAGCAATCAGCCCCAGCATTTT.

This clone has just one count. V usage is TRBV18 and J usage is TRBJ1-1, with D tentatively TRBD1 (6 bases). The ends were cut back, 1 base at V and 6 bases at J, with 15 bases in the middle. This CDR3 spans 15 amino acids. Germline CDR1 reads KGHSH; CDR2 reads LQKENI. CDR3 protein: CASSPHPGHRAEAFF. CDR3 nucleotides: TGTGCCAGCTCACCACACCCGGGACACCGGGCTGAAGCTTTCTTT. Together with reference TRBV18 and TRBJ1-1, the CDR3 gives the full variable domain: NAGVMQNPRHLVRRRGQEARLRCSPMKGHSHVYWYRQLPEEGLKFMVYLQKENIIDESGMPKERFSAEFPKEGPSILRIQQVVRGDSAAYFCASSPHPGHRAEAFFGQGTRLTVV.

The DNA for the CDR3 is TGTGCCAGCTCGTCGGGTCCGAACACTGAAGCTTTCTTT. Translated: CASSSGPNTEAFF. The chain combines TRBV18 with TRBJ1-1, with D unresolved. The CDR3 consists of 13 residues. Germline-derived CDR1 and CDR2 are KGHSH and LQKENI. V was cut by 6 bases and J by 1 base, with 9 bases left in between.